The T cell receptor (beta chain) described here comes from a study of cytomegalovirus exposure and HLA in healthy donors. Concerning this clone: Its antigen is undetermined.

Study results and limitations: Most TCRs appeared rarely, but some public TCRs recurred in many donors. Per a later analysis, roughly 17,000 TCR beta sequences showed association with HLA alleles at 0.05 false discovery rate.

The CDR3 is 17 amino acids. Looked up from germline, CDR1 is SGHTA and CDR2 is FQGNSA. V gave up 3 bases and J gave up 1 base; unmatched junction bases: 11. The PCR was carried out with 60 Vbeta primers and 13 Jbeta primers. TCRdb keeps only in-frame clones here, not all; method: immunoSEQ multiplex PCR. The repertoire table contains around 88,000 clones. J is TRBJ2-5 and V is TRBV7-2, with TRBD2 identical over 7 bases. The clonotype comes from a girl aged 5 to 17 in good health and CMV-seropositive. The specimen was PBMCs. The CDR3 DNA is TGTGCCAGCAGCTTCCCGACTAGCCCCGGGGCCCAAGAGACCCAGTACTTC. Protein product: CASSFPTSPGAQETQYF.